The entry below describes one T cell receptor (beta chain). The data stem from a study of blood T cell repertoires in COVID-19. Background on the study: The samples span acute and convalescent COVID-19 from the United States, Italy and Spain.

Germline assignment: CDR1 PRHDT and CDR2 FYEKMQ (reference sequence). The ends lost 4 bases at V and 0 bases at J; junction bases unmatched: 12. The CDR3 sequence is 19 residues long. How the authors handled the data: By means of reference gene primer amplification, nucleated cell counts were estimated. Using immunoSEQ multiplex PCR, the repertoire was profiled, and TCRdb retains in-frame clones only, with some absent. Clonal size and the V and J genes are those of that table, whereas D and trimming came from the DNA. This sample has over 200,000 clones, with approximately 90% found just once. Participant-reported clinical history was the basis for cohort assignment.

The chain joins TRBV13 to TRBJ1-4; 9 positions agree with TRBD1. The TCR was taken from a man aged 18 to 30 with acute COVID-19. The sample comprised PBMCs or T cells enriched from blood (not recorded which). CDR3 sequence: CASSWTGTGHLATNEKLFF. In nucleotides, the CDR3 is TGTGCCAGCAGCTGGACCGGGACAGGGCATCTGGCAACTAATGAAAAACTGTTTTTT.